Listed here are 16 T cell receptor beta chains from one sample, sequenced in a study of follicular helper T cells after annual influenza vaccination. Time point in this sample: 2015-2016 season, 7 days after influenza vaccination. The protocol was immunoSEQ multiplex PCR, while the TCRdb copy is restricted to in-frame clones and leaves out a portion. Here the sample spans roughly 9,800 clones, approximately 81% being singletons. This specimen was CXCR5+ CD38- circulating T follicular helper cells from blood, taken 7 days after influenza vaccination. Documented subset: circulating Tfh, non-naive CD4+CXCR5+PD-1+ (ICOS+CD38+ or ICOS-CD38-). The receptors here all came from an adult who received the influenza vaccine.

The CDR3 coding sequence is TGTGCCAGCAGTTACCAGCCGGGCACCGGGGAGCTGTTTTTT. It translates to CASSYQPGTGELFF. V is TRBV6-5 and J is TRBJ2-2; D is uncertain. Trimming removed 2 bases at V and 4 bases at J, with 8 bases between. The V gene's germline CDR1 is MNHEY and CDR2 SVGAGI. This CDR3 is 14 amino acids long.

The chain is built from TRBV18 and TRBJ2-2; TRBD1 matches 7 bases. Germline V gene data show CDR1 as KGHSH and CDR2 as LQKENI. The CDR3 is 16 residues long. J was trimmed by 6 bases and V by 2 bases; bases with no gene match: 9. In DNA, the CDR3 is TGTGCCAGCTCACCATCGAGACAGGGTGCGTCCGGGGAGCTGTTTTTT. This gives the protein CASSPSRQGASGELFF. Combining the CDR3 with reference TRBV18 and TRBJ2-2 gives the whole variable domain NAGVMQNPRHLVRRRGQEARLRCSPMKGHSHVYWYRQLPEEGLKFMVYLQKENIIDESGMPKERFSAEFPKEGPSILRIQQVVRGDSAAYFCASSPSRQGASGELFFGEGSRLTVL.

This sequence joins TRBV6-5 and TRBJ2-7; 7 bases match TRBD2. After removal of 11 bases from V and 7 bases from J, the junction contained 11 bases not matched to a gene. The germline V gene has CDR1 MNHEY and CDR2 SVGAGI. CDR3 length equals 12 residues. CDR3 nucleotides: TGTGCCGCCGGGGCGGGGGTCCGTGAGCAGTACTTC. Translation gives CAAGAGVREQYF.

The V gene is TRBV6-1, the J gene TRBJ1-2; D unclear. From germline, CDR1 is MNHNS and CDR2 SASEGT. The V gene lost 5 bases and the J gene lost 5 bases, with 6 bases spanning the gap. This CDR3 has 11 amino acids. DNA of the CDR3: TGTGCCAGCAGTTTCGGATATGGCTACACCTTC. Its translation is CASSFGYGYTF.

The chain combines TRBV30 with TRBJ2-1, with a possible D match to TRBD2 (7 bases). V lost 5 bases to trimming and J lost 2 bases, with 16 bases between them. Germline V gives CDR1 GTSNPN, CDR2 SVGIG (reference sequence). The CDR3 loop spans 15 amino acids. In DNA, the CDR3 is TGTGCCTGGGGTAGGGGGGGGCCGGCCTACAATGAGCAGTTCTTC. This translates into CAWGRGGPAYNEQFF.

The chain carries TRBV5-1 and TRBJ2-1; 8 bases match TRBD2. V lost 3 bases to trimming and J lost 6 bases; unmatched junction nucleotides: 5. There are 14 residues in the CDR3. Germline CDR1 reads SGHRS; CDR2 reads YFSETQ. The CDR3 sequence is CASSWTSSSNEQFF. The DNA of the CDR3 is TGCGCCAGCAGCTGGACTAGCTCTTCCAATGAGCAGTTCTTC.

Written as DNA, the CDR3 is TGTGCCAGTAGTAGCGGGCGATCCTACAATGAGCAGTTCTTC. Residues: CASSSGRSYNEQFF. J is TRBJ2-1 and V is TRBV19; perhaps TRBD2 as D (5 bases). V was pared by 4 bases and J by 1 base, with 8 bases between. CDR1 LNHDA and CDR2 SQIVND come from the germline V gene (reference sequence). CDR3 size: 14 residues. Full variable domain (remainder filled in from reference TRBV19 and TRBJ2-1): DGGITQSPKYLFRKEGQNVTLSCEQNLNHDAMYWYRQDPGQGLRLIYYSQIVNDFQKGDIAEGYSVSREKKESFPLTVTSAQKNPTAFYLCASSSGRSYNEQFFGPGTRLTVL.

This clone was recorded only once. This chain uses TRBV6-6 with TRBJ2-3; 7 bases fit TRBD1. The V segment lost 6 bases and the J segment 1 base; nucleotides outside the gene matches: 4. CDR3 length equals 14 residues. Per germline, CDR1 MNHNY and CDR2 SVGAGI (reference sequence). In nucleotides, the CDR3 is TGTGCCAGCAGCTATGGACAGGGCACAGATACGCAGTATTTT. This sequence encodes CASSYGQGTDTQYF.

The chain employs TRBV18 and TRBJ1-2; 7 positions agree with TRBD1. Germline trimming cut 4 bases from V and 4 bases from J; bases unmatched to any gene: 6. Germline assignment: CDR1 KGHSH and CDR2 LQKENI. The CDR3 has 14 residues. The CDR3 region is CASSRTGSSYGYTF. The CDR3 nucleotides are TGTGCCAGCTCACGGACAGGTTCTAGCTATGGCTACACCTTC.

The V and J genes are TRBV7-2 and TRBJ2-4; tentative D call: TRBD2 (6 bases). Trimming shortened V by 1 base and J by 0 bases, and 16 bases separated the two germline ends. CDR1 and CDR2 from the germline V gene are SGHTA and FQGNSA. The CDR3 totals 18 residues. This CDR3 is CASSLVRRGELAKNIQYF. In DNA form, the CDR3 reads TGTGCCAGCAGCTTAGTACGGCGGGGTGAGCTAGCCAAAAACATTCAGTACTTC. The full variable domain, in which reference TRBV7-2 and TRBJ2-4 provide the parts outside the CDR3, is GAGVSQSPSNKVTEKGKDVELRCDPISGHTALYWYRQSLGQGLEFLIYFQGNSAPDKSGLPSDRFSAERTGGSVSTLTIQRTQQEDSAVYLCASSLVRRGELAKNIQYFGAGTRLSVL.

The rearrangement joins TRBV10-3 to TRBJ2-3; 7 bases fit TRBD2. The CDR3 runs to 17 residues. J gave up 1 base and V 5 bases, and 12 bases lay outside the gene matches. Germline CDR1 and CDR2: ENHRY and SYGVKD. The CDR3, as DNA: TGTGCCATCAGTTCTTACGTCGGGAGCGGGGGCACAGATACGCAGTATTTT. Its protein product is CAISSYVGSGGTDTQYF.

The chain links TRBV5-4 to TRBJ2-5; 10 nucleotides match TRBD2. Looked up from germline, CDR1 is SGHNT and CDR2 is YYREEE (reference sequence). The CDR3 has 18 residues. V lost 1 base, J lost 2 bases, and 11 bases stayed unmatched. CDR3 sequence (DNA): TGTGCCAGCAGCTTGCCTAGCGGGGGAATTCTTACTCAAGAGACCCAGTACTTC. The encoded protein is CASSLPSGGILTQETQYF.

The rearrangement uses TRBV7-2 and TRBJ2-5; the match to TRBD1 covers 10 bases. The ends lost 4 bases at V and 4 bases at J; junction bases unmatched: 0. The CDR3 totals 13 residues. Looked up from germline, CDR1 is SGHTA and CDR2 is FQGNSA. Written as DNA, the CDR3 is TGTGCCAGCAGCTGGGACAGGGGAGAGACCCAGTACTTC. Its protein is CASSWDRGETQYF.

The genes are TRBV23-1 and TRBJ2-2; D remains unclear. TRBV23-1 has ORF status, its function being uncertain. V lost 1 base, J lost 2 bases, and 8 bases lay in between. The CDR3 length is 15 residues. CDR3 residues: CASSQLAQNTGELFF. The CDR3 DNA reads as TGCGCCAGCAGTCAATTAGCTCAAAACACCGGGGAGCTGTTTTTT.

The V call is TRBV28, the J call TRBJ1-2; 9 bases are shared with TRBD1. Germline V gene sequence: CDR1 MDHEN, CDR2 SYDVKM. The CDR3 length is 14 residues. Trimming took 4 bases from V and 2 from J; bases not matched to a gene: 2. DNA for the CDR3: TGTGCCAGCAGTTCTGGGACAGGGAACTATGGCTACACCTTC. Its protein is CASSSGTGNYGYTF.

In nucleotides, the CDR3 is TGTGCCAGCAGTTTACGCCCGGGACAGGGCACTGAAGCTTTCTTT. Translating it yields CASSLRPGQGTEAFF. The genes are TRBV27 and TRBJ1-1, with 9 bases matching TRBD1. The junction had 5 bases not matched to a gene; V was cut back by 2 bases and J by 4 bases. Germline V gene sequence: CDR1 MNHEY, CDR2 SMNVEV (reference sequence). This CDR3 has 15 residues.